The rows below give T cell receptor beta chains drawn from one sample of a study of T cell repertoires in cytomegalovirus infection. One entry per CDR3 protein results from TCRdb running MiXCR on the reads. This repertoire shows fewer than 250,000 distinct CDR3 sequences, approximately 22% found once; its top ten account for approximately 18%. The sequenced sample was CD8+ T cells from PBMCs. Receptor source: a human donor in good health (CMV status not recorded). Some clones in this sample may be carry-over from other donors' samples. CDR3s include the opening cysteine and the closing phenylalanine or tryptophan. The order of the fields is V gene, clone size, J gene, D gene, CDR3 DNA, CDR3 protein. D genes are given only for firm matches. Clone size, where shown, is once, few, many, or a class for clones that have expanded.

v_call: TRBV6-2/TRBV6-3; clone_size: many; j_call: TRBJ2-7; d_call: TRBD2; cdr3_nt: TGTGCCATCTCTCCGGGACTACATCTCGAGCAGTACTTC; cdr3_aa: CAISPGLHLEQYF
v_call: TRBV9; clone_size: NA; j_call: TRBJ2-1; d_call: NA; cdr3_nt: TGTGCCAGCAGCGTAGATCCCGGTTCTAACAATGAGCAGTTCTTC; cdr3_aa: CASSVDPGSNNEQFF
v_call: TRBV7-9; clone_size: NA; j_call: TRBJ1-2; d_call: NA; cdr3_nt: TGTGCCAGCAGCCGAGGGGAGGGACCTACTGGGGGCTACACCTTC; cdr3_aa: CASSRGEGPTGGYTF
v_call: TRBV28; clone_size: many; j_call: TRBJ2-7; d_call: NA; cdr3_nt: TGTGCCAGCAGTTCGCCACGGTCAGGATACGAGCAGTACTTC; cdr3_aa: CASSSPRSGYEQYF
v_call: TRBV7-6; clone_size: few; j_call: TRBJ2-2; d_call: NA; cdr3_nt: TGTGCCAGCAGCTTACCCAGGGATTCGGCGAACACCGGGGAGCTGTTTTTT; cdr3_aa: CASSLPRDSANTGELFF
v_call: TRBV20-1; clone_size: NA; j_call: TRBJ2-7; d_call: TRBD2; cdr3_nt: TGCAGTGCTAGAGATGGCGGGGGGCAGTCCTACGAGCAGTACTTC; cdr3_aa: CSARDGGGQSYEQYF
v_call: TRBV5-1; clone_size: many; j_call: TRBJ1-1; d_call: NA; cdr3_nt: TGCGCCAGCAGCTTGTCTGGGGGAGGAATGAACACTGAAGCTTTCTTT; cdr3_aa: CASSLSGGGMNTEAFF
v_call: TRBV7-9; clone_size: NA; j_call: TRBJ1-2; d_call: NA; cdr3_nt: TGTGCCAGCAGCATAAGTCTGATTAACTATGGCTACACCTTC; cdr3_aa: CASSISLINYGYTF
v_call: TRBV20-1; clone_size: few; j_call: TRBJ2-3; d_call: TRBD2; cdr3_nt: TGCAGTGCCTCCACCTTGACTAGCGGGGGGATTGGTACGCAGTATTTT; cdr3_aa: CSASTLTSGGIGTQYF
v_call: TRBV7-2; clone_size: many; j_call: TRBJ2-1; d_call: NA; cdr3_nt: TGTGCCAGCAGAACAGCTCTCCCCTCCTACAATGAGCAGTTCTTC; cdr3_aa: CASRTALPSYNEQFF
v_call: TRBV20-1; clone_size: NA; j_call: TRBJ2-7; d_call: NA; cdr3_nt: TGCAGTGCTAGAGAGACAGTCTACGAGCAGTACTTC; cdr3_aa: CSARETVYEQYF
v_call: TRBV28; clone_size: NA; j_call: TRBJ1-2; d_call: NA; cdr3_nt: TGTGCCAGCAGTCCCCGGGGGATCTATGGCTACACCTTC; cdr3_aa: CASSPRGIYGYTF
v_call: TRBV12-3/TRBV12-4; clone_size: few; j_call: TRBJ2-7; d_call: TRBD2; cdr3_nt: TGTGCCAGCAGTTGGACTAGCGGGAACTACGAGCAGTACTTC; cdr3_aa: CASSWTSGNYEQYF
v_call: TRBV12-3/TRBV12-4; clone_size: NA; j_call: TRBJ1-2; d_call: NA; cdr3_nt: TGTGCCAGCATTTCGTTAGGACAAGACTTTAATGGCTACACCTTC; cdr3_aa: CASISLGQDFNGYTF
v_call: TRBV7-8; clone_size: NA; j_call: TRBJ2-3; d_call: NA; cdr3_nt: TGTGCCAGCAGCTCCCCCCCCCCCGTCAGCATCCCCACAGATACGCAGTATTTT; cdr3_aa: CASSSPPPVSIPTDTQYF
v_call: TRBV7-9; clone_size: few; j_call: TRBJ1-2; d_call: NA; cdr3_nt: TGTGCCAGCAGCCTCGGTTCGCCCGATGGCTACACCTTC; cdr3_aa: CASSLGSPDGYTF
v_call: TRBV28; clone_size: few; j_call: TRBJ1-1; d_call: NA; cdr3_nt: TGTGCCAGCAGCCCCCTGGGGCCTGAAGCTTTCTTT; cdr3_aa: CASSPLGPEAFF
v_call: TRBV28; clone_size: few; j_call: TRBJ2-7; d_call: TRBD1; cdr3_nt: TGTGCCAGCAGTCTTTTGCTCCGGGACAGAACCATCTACGAGCAGTACTTC; cdr3_aa: CASSLLLRDRTIYEQYF
v_call: TRBV20-1; clone_size: few; j_call: TRBJ2-2; d_call: NA; cdr3_nt: TGCAGTGCCAGACAAGAATTCACCGGGGAGCTGTTTTTT; cdr3_aa: CSARQEFTGELFF
v_call: TRBV10-3; clone_size: few; j_call: TRBJ2-1; d_call: NA; cdr3_nt: TGTGCCATCACAACGGGGAGCTCCTACAATGAGCAGTTCTTC; cdr3_aa: CAITTGSSYNEQFF
v_call: TRBV29-1; clone_size: few; j_call: TRBJ2-1; d_call: NA; cdr3_nt: TGCAGCGTTGGCGGTAGCAGCATCTCCTACAATGAGCAGTTCTTC; cdr3_aa: CSVGGSSISYNEQFF
v_call: TRBV20-1; clone_size: once; j_call: TRBJ2-3; d_call: NA; cdr3_nt: TGCAGTGCTCAAGAGTTGGGACACACTAGGGTAGATACGCAGTATTTT; cdr3_aa: CSAQELGHTRVDTQYF
v_call: TRBV2; clone_size: NA; j_call: TRBJ2-1; d_call: TRBD2; cdr3_nt: TGTGCCAGCAGAAGCGGGGCCTACAATGAGCAGTTCTTC; cdr3_aa: CASRSGAYNEQFF
v_call: TRBV9; clone_size: NA; j_call: TRBJ2-1; d_call: TRBD2; cdr3_nt: TGTGCCAGCAGCGTATTCGGGGGGGCCGGTAATGAGCAGTTCTTC; cdr3_aa: CASSVFGGAGNEQFF
v_call: TRBV20-1; clone_size: few; j_call: TRBJ2-7; d_call: NA; cdr3_nt: TGCAGTGCTAGTGAGGGGGGCGCGTACGAGCAGTACTTC; cdr3_aa: CSASEGGAYEQYF
v_call: TRBV29-1; clone_size: once; j_call: TRBJ2-7; d_call: NA; cdr3_nt: TGCAGCGTTGTCGGGACTGAAGACTACGAGCAGTACTTC; cdr3_aa: CSVVGTEDYEQYF
v_call: TRBV7-8; clone_size: many; j_call: TRBJ2-6; d_call: NA; cdr3_nt: TGTGCCAGCAGCTTAGTAGGGGCTAACTCTGGGGCCAACGTCCTGACTTTC; cdr3_aa: CASSLVGANSGANVLTF
v_call: TRBV29-1; clone_size: NA; j_call: TRBJ1-2; d_call: NA; cdr3_nt: TGCAGCGTTGAAGATGGATCAGGACCGTATGGCTACACCTTC; cdr3_aa: CSVEDGSGPYGYTF
v_call: TRBV12-3/TRBV12-4; clone_size: few; j_call: TRBJ2-5; d_call: NA; cdr3_nt: TGTGCCAGCAGGCAGGGAAGGCAAGAGACCCAGTACTTC; cdr3_aa: CASRQGRQETQYF
v_call: TRBV20-1; clone_size: few; j_call: TRBJ2-7; d_call: NA; cdr3_nt: TGCAGTGCAGATCGGGGGGCGAGCTCCTACGAGCAGTACTTC; cdr3_aa: CSADRGASSYEQYF
v_call: TRBV4-1; clone_size: NA; j_call: TRBJ2-7; d_call: NA; cdr3_nt: TGCGCCAGCAGCCAAGTCGCGGGGCCCTACGAGCAGTACTTC; cdr3_aa: CASSQVAGPYEQYF
v_call: TRBV6-5; clone_size: NA; j_call: TRBJ2-3; d_call: NA; cdr3_nt: TGTGCCAGCAGTTACTCAAGTCCCGATACGCAGTATTTT; cdr3_aa: CASSYSSPDTQYF
v_call: TRBV15; clone_size: NA; j_call: TRBJ1-3; d_call: NA; cdr3_nt: TGTGCCTCCAGCAGATCCAGGTCTTCTGGAAACACCATATATTTT; cdr3_aa: CASSRSRSSGNTIYF
v_call: TRBV4-2; clone_size: NA; j_call: TRBJ2-7; d_call: TRBD2; cdr3_nt: TGTGCCAGCAGCCACCGGAGCGGGGGGGCCTACGAGCAGTACTTC; cdr3_aa: CASSHRSGGAYEQYF
v_call: TRBV4-1; clone_size: NA; j_call: TRBJ2-1; d_call: TRBD2; cdr3_nt: TGCGCCAGCAGCCAAGATGAGCTAGCGGCCTACAATGAGCAGTTCTTC; cdr3_aa: CASSQDELAAYNEQFF
v_call: TRBV19; clone_size: NA; j_call: TRBJ2-1; d_call: NA; cdr3_nt: TGTGCCAGTAGTATGGGGGGCTGGTATGAGCAGTTCTTC; cdr3_aa: CASSMGGWYEQFF
v_call: TRBV29-1; clone_size: many; j_call: TRBJ2-7; d_call: NA; cdr3_nt: TGCAGCGTTGGGGGGGCCAACTACGAGCAGTACTTC; cdr3_aa: CSVGGANYEQYF
v_call: TRBV28; clone_size: NA; j_call: TRBJ1-2; d_call: NA; cdr3_nt: TGTGCCAGCAGTTTATCCGGACATCAGGGTGGCTACACCTTC; cdr3_aa: CASSLSGHQGGYTF
v_call: TRBV20-1; clone_size: NA; j_call: TRBJ2-3; d_call: TRBD2; cdr3_nt: TGCAGTGCTAGAGATTACGAAGGTCTAGCGGTAACAGATACGCAGTATTTT; cdr3_aa: CSARDYEGLAVTDTQYF
v_call: TRBV7-9; clone_size: NA; j_call: TRBJ1-1; d_call: NA; cdr3_nt: TGTGCCAGCAGCACGCCCGTTACAGGGATAGGGAACACTGAAGCTTTCTTT; cdr3_aa: CASSTPVTGIGNTEAFF
v_call: TRBV7-9; clone_size: NA; j_call: TRBJ2-7; d_call: NA; cdr3_nt: TGTGCCAGCAGTCCACGAGGGGGGCTCGAGCAGTACTTC; cdr3_aa: CASSPRGGLEQYF
v_call: TRBV6-4; clone_size: NA; j_call: TRBJ2-2; d_call: NA; cdr3_nt: TGTGCCAGCAGTGAACTAGGAGACACCGGGGAGCTGTTTTTT; cdr3_aa: CASSELGDTGELFF
v_call: TRBV29-1; clone_size: NA; j_call: TRBJ1-2; d_call: NA; cdr3_nt: TGCAGCGTTGAAGATAGGATTTTCTATGGCTACACCTTC; cdr3_aa: CSVEDRIFYGYTF
v_call: TRBV7-9; clone_size: once; j_call: TRBJ1-2; d_call: NA; cdr3_nt: TGTGCCAGCAGCTTAGAGCCTCCCGAACTTCGGGGATTC; cdr3_aa: CASSLEPPELRGF
v_call: TRBV2; clone_size: many; j_call: TRBJ2-2; d_call: TRBD1; cdr3_nt: TGTGCCAGCGGAGACAGGGGCTTTAACACCGGGGAGCTGTTTTTT; cdr3_aa: CASGDRGFNTGELFF
v_call: TRBV7-2; clone_size: many; j_call: TRBJ2-2; d_call: TRBD1; cdr3_nt: TGTGCCAGCAGCCTACCGCGGACAGGAATTAACACCGGGGAGCTGTTTTTT; cdr3_aa: CASSLPRTGINTGELFF
v_call: TRBV7-2; clone_size: NA; j_call: TRBJ2-5; d_call: NA; cdr3_nt: TGTGCCAGCAGCCCTCCAGGAAGGGGGGCAGAGACCCAGTACTTC; cdr3_aa: CASSPPGRGAETQYF
v_call: TRBV7-8; clone_size: many; j_call: TRBJ2-1; d_call: TRBD2; cdr3_nt: TGTGCCAGCAGCGGTATCATAGCGGGGGGGCCGACACCGAATGAGCAGTTCTTC; cdr3_aa: CASSGIIAGGPTPNEQFF
v_call: TRBV3-1; clone_size: NA; j_call: TRBJ2-2; d_call: NA; cdr3_nt: TGTGCCAGCAGCCAAGGGGTGGGCACCGGGGAGCTGTTTTTT; cdr3_aa: CASSQGVGTGELFF
v_call: TRBV7-9; clone_size: many; j_call: TRBJ2-1; d_call: NA; cdr3_nt: TGTGCCAGCACCTTTGGCGGGGTATCCTACAATGAGCAGTTCTTC; cdr3_aa: CASTFGGVSYNEQFF
v_call: TRBV12-3/TRBV12-4; clone_size: few; j_call: TRBJ1-4; d_call: NA; cdr3_nt: TGTGCCAGCAGTTTAATGGGACGGCCTTCGGAAAAACTGTTTTTT; cdr3_aa: CASSLMGRPSEKLFF
v_call: TRBV9; clone_size: NA; j_call: TRBJ1-2; d_call: TRBD1; cdr3_nt: TGTGCCAGCAGCGTAGGGGCAGGGGGCACCTATGGCTACACCTTC; cdr3_aa: CASSVGAGGTYGYTF
v_call: TRBV30; clone_size: NA; j_call: TRBJ1-2; d_call: NA; cdr3_nt: TGTGCCTGGAGCGCCGGAACCTATGGCTACACCTTC; cdr3_aa: CAWSAGTYGYTF